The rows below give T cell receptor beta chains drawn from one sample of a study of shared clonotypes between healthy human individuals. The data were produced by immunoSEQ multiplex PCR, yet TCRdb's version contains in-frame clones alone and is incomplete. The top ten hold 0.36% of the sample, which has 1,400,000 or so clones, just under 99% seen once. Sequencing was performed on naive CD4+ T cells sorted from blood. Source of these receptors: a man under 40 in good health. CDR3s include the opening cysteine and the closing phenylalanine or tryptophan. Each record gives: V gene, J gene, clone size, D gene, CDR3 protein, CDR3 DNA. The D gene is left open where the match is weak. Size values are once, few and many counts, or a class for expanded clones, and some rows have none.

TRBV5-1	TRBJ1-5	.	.	CASWGMANQPQHF	TGCGCCAGCTGGGGTATGGCCAATCAGCCCCAGCATTTT
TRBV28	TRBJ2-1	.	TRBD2	CASSGSGSKNNEQFF	TGTGCCAGCAGTGGAAGCGGGAGTAAAAACAATGAGCAGTTCTTC
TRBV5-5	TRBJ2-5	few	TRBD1	CASSLGQGAGETQYF	TGTGCCAGCAGCTTGGGACAGGGGGCTGGAGAGACCCAGTACTTC
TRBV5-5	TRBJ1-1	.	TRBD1	CASSRTGGENTEAFF	TGTGCCAGCAGCAGAACAGGGGGCGAGAACACTGAAGCTTTCTTT
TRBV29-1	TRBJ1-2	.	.	CSVSAGYTF	TGCAGCGTCTCGGCAGGCTACACCTTC
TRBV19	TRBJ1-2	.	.	CASSRGAPYDGYTF	TGTGCCAGTAGCCGCGGGGCACCTTACGATGGCTACACCTTC
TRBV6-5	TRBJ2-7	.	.	CASSYDHRVYEQYF	TGTGCCAGCAGTTACGACCACAGAGTTTACGAGCAGTACTTC
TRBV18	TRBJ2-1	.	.	CASSPTAGSYNEQFF	TGTGCCAGCTCACCCACCGCGGGCTCCTACAATGAGCAGTTCTTC
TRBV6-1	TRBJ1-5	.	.	CASSEVRSNQPQHF	TGTGCCAGCAGTGAAGTCCGGAGCAATCAGCCCCAGCATTTT
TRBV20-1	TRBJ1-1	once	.	CRGGSSEAFF	TGCAGGGGAGGGAGTTCTGAAGCTTTCTTT
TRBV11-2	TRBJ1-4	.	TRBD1	CASRLGTGNEKLFF	TGTGCCAGCAGATTGGGGACAGGGAATGAAAAACTGTTTTTT
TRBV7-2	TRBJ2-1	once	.	CASSFSRVLDEQFF	TGTGCCAGCAGCTTTAGCAGGGTGCTCGATGAGCAGTTCTTC
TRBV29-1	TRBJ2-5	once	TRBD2	CSVDGLVGVVRETQYF	TGCAGCGTCGACGGACTAGTGGGTGTCGTAAGGGAGACCCAGTACTTC
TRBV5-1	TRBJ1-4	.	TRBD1	CASRPQGANEKLFF	TGCGCCAGTCGACCGCAGGGGGCTAATGAAAAACTGTTTTTT
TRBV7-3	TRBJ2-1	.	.	CASSLIQGSGNEQFF	TGTGCCAGCAGCTTAATTCAGGGCAGCGGCAATGAGCAGTTCTTC
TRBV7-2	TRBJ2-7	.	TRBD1	CASSFQGVAYEQYF	TGTGCCAGCAGCTTCCAGGGGGTCGCCTACGAGCAGTACTTC
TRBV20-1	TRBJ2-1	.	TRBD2	CTGLAGAEQFF	TGCACGGGACTAGCGGGAGCTGAGCAGTTCTTC
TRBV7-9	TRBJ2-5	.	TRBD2	CASSLILAGGSQETQYF	TGTGCCAGCAGCTTAATCCTAGCGGGAGGTTCCCAAGAGACCCAGTACTTC
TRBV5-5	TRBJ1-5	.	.	CASSLSGTNQPQHF	TGTGCCAGCAGCTTGTCGGGTACGAATCAGCCCCAGCATTTT
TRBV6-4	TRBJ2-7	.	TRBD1	CASSEGGGEQYF	TGTGCCAGCAGTGAAGGGGGCGGCGAGCAGTACTTC
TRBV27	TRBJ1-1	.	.	CASSLYPGWDTEAFF	TGTGCCAGCAGTTTATATCCAGGGTGGGACACTGAAGCTTTCTTT
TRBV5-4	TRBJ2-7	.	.	CASSLGSINSYEQYF	TGTGCCAGCAGCCTGGGGTCCATCAACTCCTACGAGCAGTACTTC
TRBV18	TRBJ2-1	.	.	CASSPVGSYNEQFF	TGTGCCAGCTCACCGGTAGGCTCCTACAATGAGCAGTTCTTC
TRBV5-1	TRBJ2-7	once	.	CASSANPGMGYEQYF	TGCGCCAGCAGCGCAAACCCTGGGATGGGTTACGAGCAGTACTTC
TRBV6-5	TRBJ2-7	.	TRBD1	CATAPDRSSYEQYF	TGTGCCACCGCCCCGGACAGGAGCTCCTACGAGCAGTACTTC
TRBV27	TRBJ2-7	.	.	CASSLLINYEQYF	TGTGCCAGCAGTTTACTAATAAACTACGAGCAGTACTTC
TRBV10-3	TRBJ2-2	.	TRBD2	CAISEGKSGRGGPGELFF	TGTGCCATCAGTGAGGGGAAAAGCGGGAGAGGGGGTCCCGGGGAGCTGTTTTTT
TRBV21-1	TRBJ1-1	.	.	CASSPPQVTQGSGEAFF	TGTGCCAGCAGCCCACCTCAAGTGACCCAGGGGTCAGGGGAAGCTTTCTTT
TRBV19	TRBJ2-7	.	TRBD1	CASRTTGTGREQYF	TGTGCCAGTAGGACGACCGGGACAGGGAGGGAGCAGTACTTC
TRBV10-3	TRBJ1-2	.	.	CAISQDPDGGYTF	TGTGCCATCAGCCAAGACCCGGACGGAGGCTACACCTTC
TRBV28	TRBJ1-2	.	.	CASSPALVVGYTF	TGTGCCAGCAGTCCCGCCCTGGTGGTCGGCTACACCTTC
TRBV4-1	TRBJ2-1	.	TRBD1	CASKTGGAYYNEQFF	TGCGCCAGTAAGACAGGGGGAGCCTACTACAATGAGCAGTTCTTC
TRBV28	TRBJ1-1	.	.	CASSFQGRLNTEAFF	TGTGCCAGCAGTTTCCAGGGCAGGTTGAACACTGAAGCTTTCTTT
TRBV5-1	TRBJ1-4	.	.	CASSSATGRALPNEKLFF	TGCGCCAGCAGCTCGGCTACCGGTAGGGCGCTCCCTAATGAAAAACTGTTTTTT
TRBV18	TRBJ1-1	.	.	CASSPDRLNTEAFF	TGTGCCAGCTCACCCGACAGATTGAACACTGAAGCTTTCTTT
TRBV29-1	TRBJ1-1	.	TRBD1	CSVDDRETEAFF	TGCAGCGTTGATGACAGGGAAACTGAAGCTTTCTTT
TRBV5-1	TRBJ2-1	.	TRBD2	CASSLGLAGIKGSYNEQFF	TGCGCCAGCAGCTTGGGTCTAGCGGGTATAAAAGGCTCCTACAATGAGCAGTTCTTC
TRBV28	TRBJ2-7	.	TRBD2	CASSHTGGMAYEQYF	TGTGCCAGCAGCCACACGGGAGGGATGGCCTACGAGCAGTACTTC
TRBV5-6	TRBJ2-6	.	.	CASSTGARSGANVLTF	TGTGCCAGCAGCACCGGGGCCCGCTCTGGGGCCAACGTCCTGACTTTC
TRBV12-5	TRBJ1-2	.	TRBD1	CASGPTGGNPSDGYTF	TGTGCTAGTGGTCCGACAGGGGGCAATCCTTCTGATGGCTACACCTTC
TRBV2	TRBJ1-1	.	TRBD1	CARARDRTNTEAFF	TGTGCCAGAGCCAGGGACAGGACGAACACTGAAGCTTTCTTT
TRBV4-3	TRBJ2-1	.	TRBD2	CASSHAWGTSAYNEQFF	TGCGCCAGCAGCCACGCTTGGGGGACTAGCGCGTACAATGAGCAGTTCTTC
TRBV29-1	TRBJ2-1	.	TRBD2	CSVVTPGLAGNEQFF	TGCAGCGTTGTAACTCCGGGACTAGCGGGGAATGAGCAGTTCTTC
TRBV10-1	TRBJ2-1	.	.	CASSDGGTNFEQFF	TGCGCCAGCAGTGACGGCGGGACGAACTTTGAGCAGTTCTTC
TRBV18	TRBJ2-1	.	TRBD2	CASSGLAGGRANEQFF	TGTGCCAGTTCCGGACTAGCGGGAGGGCGGGCGAATGAGCAGTTCTTC
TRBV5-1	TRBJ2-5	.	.	CASSLGDSQETQYF	TGCGCCAGCAGCTTGGGCGACAGCCAAGAGACCCAGTACTTC
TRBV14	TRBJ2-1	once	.	CASSTLYGGRSSYNEQFF	TGTGCCAGCAGCACCCTTTATGGGGGCCGGAGCTCCTACAATGAGCAGTTCTTC
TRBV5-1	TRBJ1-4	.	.	CASSPPVGGLGEKLFF	TGCGCCAGCAGCCCCCCCGTGGGAGGGCTGGGTGAAAAACTGTTTTTT
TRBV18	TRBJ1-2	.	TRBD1	CASSSDIGTVDGYTF	TGTGCCAGCTCGTCGGACATCGGGACAGTTGACGGCTACACCTTC
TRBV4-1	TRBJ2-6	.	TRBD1	CASSLTGGVPSGANVLTF	TGCGCCAGCAGCCTCACAGGGGGCGTACCCTCTGGGGCCAACGTCCTGACTTTC
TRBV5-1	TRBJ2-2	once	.	CASSLGGWRENTGELFF	TGCGCCAGCAGCTTGGGAGGTTGGCGGGAGAACACCGGGGAGCTGTTTTTT
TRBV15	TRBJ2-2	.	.	CATRYRVGGELFF	TGTGCCACCAGGTACAGGGTGGGCGGGGAGCTGTTTTTT
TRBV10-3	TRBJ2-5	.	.	CASGGETQYF	TGTGCCTCCGGGGGAGAGACCCAGTACTTC
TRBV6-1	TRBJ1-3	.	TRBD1	CASSEFDREGNTIYF	TGTGCCAGCAGTGAATTCGACAGGGAAGGAAACACCATATATTTT
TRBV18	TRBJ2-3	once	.	CASSLASDTQYF	TGTGCCAGCTCGCTTGCCTCAGATACGCAGTATTTT
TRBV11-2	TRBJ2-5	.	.	CASSSDKETQYF	TGTGCCAGCAGCTCTGATAAAGAGACCCAGTACTTC